This T cell receptor beta chain stems from a study of T-cell reconstitution after alpha-beta-depleted transplantation in children. The V gene's germline CDR1 is DFQATT and CDR2 SNEGSKA (reference sequence). V lost 2 bases and J lost 2, with 10 bases in between. The CDR3 sequence is 13 residues long. Unique molecular identifiers featured in how the TCRbeta library was prepared. TCRdb reanalysed the PCR reads using MiXCR and keeps one entry per CDR3 protein. This sample has hundreds of thousands of distinct CDR3 sequences, with around 13% found just once. The receptor comes from a human donor who donated a stem cell graft to a child with combined immunodeficiency. The gene calls are TRBV20-1 and TRBJ2-7; possible D gene TRBD1, 5 bases. This sample comprised PBMCs from the stem cell graft donor, obtained from the stem cell graft. The CDR3 sequence is CSARKDSTYEQYF. DNA of the CDR3: TGCAGTGCTAGAAAAGACAGTACCTACGAGCAGTACTTC.